These 19 T cell receptor beta chains came from one sample sequenced in a study of blood T cells in healthy people across ages. For the second PCR, which ran for about 6 to 11 cycles, a sample-barcoded 5' primer and a J-beta primer mix were used. TCRdb fed the 5' RACE reads into MiXCR, producing one record per CDR3 protein. Here the sample spans approximately 880,000 distinct CDR3 sequences, 40% to 60% being singletons. Sequenced material: blood. These receptors were collected from a man aged 25 to 40 in good health.

The rearrangement links TRBV27 to TRBJ1-5, with D uncertain. The germline V and J ends were trimmed by 4 bases and 5 bases, with 9 bases remaining between them. The CDR3 runs to 13 residues. Germline CDR1 and CDR2: MNHEY and SMNVEV (reference sequence). CDR3 sequence: CASSYDRYQPQHF. The CDR3 region has the DNA TGTGCCAGCAGTTACGACCGATATCAGCCCCAGCATTTT.

CDR3 bases: TGTGCCAGCAGGCGACAGACTTTGAACACTGAAGCTTTCTTT. Its protein product is CASRRQTLNTEAFF. The chain joins TRBV28 to TRBJ1-1; D is perhaps TRBD1 (5 bases). V was pared by 6 bases and J by 0 bases, with 11 bases between. This CDR3 comprises 14 residues. CDR1 MDHEN and CDR2 SYDVKM come from the germline V gene.

This clonotype appeared a few times. This sequence joins TRBV29-1 and TRBJ1-2; D call uncertain. Trimming removed 6 bases from V and 9 bases from J, with 17 bases in between. Germline V lookup: CDR1 SQVTM, CDR2 ANQGSEA. The CDR3 covers 12 residues. Here the CDR3 DNA reads TGCAGCGTGTCCGACATTGATCAGCGCTACACCTTC. Translating gives CSVSDIDQRYTF. Full variable domain (outside the CDR3, taken from reference TRBV29-1 and TRBJ1-2): SAVISQKPSRDICQRGTSLTIQCQVDSQVTMMFWYRQQPGQSLTLIATANQGSEATYESGFVIDKFPISRPNLTFSTLTVSNMSPEDSSIYLCSVSDIDQRYTFGSGTRLTVV.

This clonotype was seen more than once but under ten times. The chain has TRBV7-2 and TRBJ2-3, with a weak D call TRBD2 (6 bases). Trimming cost V 0 bases and J 6 bases, with 7 bases left between them. Germline V CDR1 and CDR2: SGHTA, FQGNSA. The CDR3 loop spans 13 amino acids. The CDR3 nucleotides read TGTGCCAGCAGCTTAGCGGGGAGGGATACGCAGTATTTT. Protein sequence: CASSLAGRDTQYF.

The chain combines TRBV5-4 with TRBJ2-3; D is uncertain. This CDR3 has 15 residues. The germline CDR1 and CDR2 sequences are SGHNT and YYREEE (reference sequence). Trimming cost V 2 bases and J 0 bases, with 10 bases left between them. The CDR3 DNA is TGTGCCAGCAGCTTTGCTACTCCCAGCACAGATACGCAGTATTTT. It yields the protein CASSFATPSTDTQYF.

The chain recombines TRBV6-5 with TRBJ2-1, with D possibly matching TRBD1 (5 bases). This CDR3 has 16 amino acids. The germline gives CDR1 MNHEY, CDR2 SVGAGI. The V and J ends lost 6 bases and 3 bases respectively, with 18 bases between them. CDR3 loop: CASSPRPGRYYNEQFF. The CDR3 nucleotides read TGTGCCAGCAGCCCGAGGCCAGGGCGGTACTACAATGAGCAGTTCTTC.

This clonotype came up a few times. The chain has TRBV29-1 and TRBJ2-7; D may be TRBD1 (5 bases). CDR1 and CDR2 from the germline V gene are SQVTM and ANQGSEA. The V gene lost 6 bases and the J gene lost 2 bases, with 14 bases spanning the gap. The CDR3 has 13 amino acids. DNA for the CDR3: TGCAGCGTCCTCGGGCAGGGTGCCTACGAGCAGTACTTC. Protein sequence: CSVLGQGAYEQYF.

This chain connects TRBV18 to TRBJ2-7; 8 bases fit TRBD2. From germline, CDR1 is KGHSH and CDR2 LQKENI. This CDR3 region has 14 residues. Germline trimming cut 6 bases from V and 2 bases from J; bases unmatched to any gene: 6. The CDR3 sequence: CASSRGAEAYEQYF. The CDR3, as DNA: TGTGCCAGCTCGCGGGGGGCGGAGGCCTACGAGCAGTACTTC.

This clonotype came up once. The rearrangement uses TRBV6-1 and TRBJ2-3; D is undetermined. Germline V gene lookup returns CDR1 MNHNS and CDR2 SASEGT. The CDR3 runs to 18 residues. The V end lost 0 bases, the J end lost 2 bases, and 18 bases lay between the germline ends. As DNA, the CDR3 is TGTGCCAGCAGTGAAGCGCGGCAGGAGATTACTTTCACAGATACGCAGTATTTT. Protein sequence: CASSEARQEITFTDTQYF.

This clonotype was seen more than once but under ten times. J is TRBJ2-5 and V is TRBV5-1; 7 positions agree with TRBD1. CDR3 size: 13 residues. The J segment lost 11 bases and the V segment lost 4 bases, leaving 11 bases of the junction unmatched. Germline V gene lookup returns CDR1 SGHRS and CDR2 YFSETQ. CDR3 amino acids: CASSLSGTAEQYF. DNA of the CDR3: TGCGCCAGCAGCCTCTCCGGGACAGCAGAGCAGTACTTC.

Comments on this clonotype: A junction boundary mismatches the germline segment, possibly from a read error. The chain employs TRBV25-1 and TRBJ1-5, with D possibly TRBD1 on 6 matching bases. CDR3 length equals 14 residues. Looked up from germline, CDR1 is MGHDK and CDR2 is SYGVNS. The CDR3 region has the DNA TGTGCCGGCAGTGATCGGACAGAGGGTCAGCCCCAGCATTTT. This gives the protein CAGSDRTEGQPQHF.

The chain couples TRBV3-1 to TRBJ2-1; D is ambiguous. V was cut by 4 bases and J by 9 bases, with 10 bases left in between. Germline V lookup: CDR1 LGHDT, CDR2 YNNKEL (reference sequence). The CDR3 is made up of 12 amino acids. This chain's CDR3 is CASSLIKSEQFF. Written as DNA, the CDR3 is TGTGCCAGCAGCCTAATAAAGAGTGAGCAGTTCTTC.

The chain combines TRBV7-2 with TRBJ1-2; 8 bases map to TRBD1. V was pared by 5 bases and J by 1 base, with 9 bases of the junction left unmatched. Germline V CDR1 and CDR2: SGHTA, FQGNSA. The CDR3 covers 16 residues. Here the CDR3 DNA reads TGTGCCAGCAGCACAAACCCGGGACAGGTTAACTATGGCTACACCTTC. This encodes CASSTNPGQVNYGYTF.

V is TRBV7-3 and J is TRBJ2-1, with no clear D. CDR3 length: 14 amino acids. Germline CDR1 is SGHTA and CDR2 is FQGTGA. V was shortened by 5 bases and J by 3 bases, with 11 bases between the two germline ends. CDR3 in DNA: TGTGCCAGCAGCCCCACGCTAGACTACAATGAGCAGTTCTTC. It is translated as CASSPTLDYNEQFF.

The gene calls are TRBV5-6 and TRBJ2-7; D remains unclear. The CDR3 is 14 residues long. Germline lookup yields CDR1 SGHDT and CDR2 YYEEEE. V dropped 7 bases and J dropped 2 bases, with 16 bases sitting between them. The CDR3 sequence: CASFPLGSTYEQYF. The CDR3 DNA sequence: TGTGCCAGCTTCCCGCTCGGCAGTACCTACGAGCAGTACTTC.

The chain carries TRBV7-3 and TRBJ1-1; D not certain. Trimming stripped 5 bases from V and 1 base from J, with 8 bases between. Germline CDR1 SGHTA, CDR2 FQGTGA. This CDR3 contains 13 residues. This CDR3 reads CASSRTRNTEAFF. The DNA of the CDR3 is TGTGCCAGCAGCCGTACACGGAACACTGAAGCTTTCTTT.

This chain links TRBV29-1 with TRBJ2-1; 10 bases map to TRBD2. The junction had 14 bases not matched to a gene; V was cut back by 6 bases and J by 0 bases. The CDR3 loop spans 18 amino acids. Per the germline V gene, CDR1 is SQVTM and CDR2 is ANQGSEA. CDR3 amino acids: CSVGSPLAGAYSYNEQFF. The CDR3 DNA reads TGCAGCGTGGGGTCCCCTCTAGCGGGGGCCTACTCCTACAATGAGCAGTTCTTC.

The chain recombines TRBV5-1 with TRBJ2-7; the D is unclear. The DNA matches TRBJ2-5 better at its end, which makes the J call doubtful. This CDR3 is built from 16 residues. Germline V gene sequence: CDR1 SGHRS, CDR2 YFSETQ. CDR3 amino acids: CASSPAFGGVPETQYF. DNA for the CDR3: TGCGCCAGCAGCCCCGCGTTTGGCGGCGTTCCAGAGACCCAGTACTTC.

This clonotype occurred a few times. The chain recombines TRBV24-1 with TRBJ2-2; D is possibly TRBD2 (6 bases). V was clipped by 3 bases and J by 6 bases, with 19 bases between them. The CDR3 sequence is 17 residues long. CDR1 is KGHDR and CDR2 is SFDVKD in the germline V gene. The CDR3 DNA is TGTGCCACCAGTGATGCCGGCCGGGAGTCTCGTTCCGGGGAGCTGTTTTTT. This encodes CATSDAGRESRSGELFF.